This T cell receptor (beta chain) was documented in a study of T cells in Graves' hyperthyroidism and ophthalmopathy. Amplified TCR beta CDR3 regions derived from RNA transcripts. The HTBI primer set drove a first-round RT-PCR of the TCR CDR3. MiXCR, applied by TCRdb to the multiplex PCR reads, yields one record per CDR3 protein. The table includes approximately 300,000 distinct CDR3 sequences, 15% to 20% detected once. Germline V gene sequence: CDR1 MNHEY, CDR2 SMNVEV (reference sequence). V trimming: 2 bases; J trimming: 7 bases; junction bases outside the gene matches: 11. The CDR3 is 15 residues long. Findings of the study overall: In simple terms, a model built on 13 V-J features told ophthalmopathy apart from stable hyperthyroidism.

Remarks on this clonotype: Its antigen is not known.

The clonotype originates from a woman aged 55-70 years with Graves' ophthalmopathy. This chain joins TRBV27 and TRBJ2-7; 7 bases line up with TRBD2. Specimen: blood. Written as DNA, the CDR3 is TGTGCCAGCAGTTTAGTAGCGGGCTACCCTGGAGAGCAGTACTTC. Residues: CASSLVAGYPGEQYF.